The 28 T cell receptor beta chains below were found in one sample sequenced in a study of CD8 T cells in ankylosing spondylitis. From the 5' RACE reads, TCRdb called clonotypes with MiXCR, one entry per CDR3 protein. The repertoire holds 55,000 or so distinct CDR3 sequences, roughly 7.4% seen once, with around 8.5% in the top ten. The sample comprised blood, either unsorted or a sorted T cell fraction (not recorded which). These receptors originate from a female donor with ankylosing spondylitis or in good health (not recorded which).

V usage is TRBV5-1 and J usage is TRBJ1-2; 10 bases fit TRBD1. The CDR3 is 16 amino acids. J gave up 2 bases and V 0 bases, and 4 bases lay outside the gene matches. Germline CDR1 SGHRS, CDR2 YFSETQ. The CDR3 loop is CASSLGQGALNYGYTF. DNA for the CDR3: TGCGCCAGCAGCTTGGGACAGGGGGCGCTCAACTATGGCTACACCTTC.

This clonotype was recorded at least ten times. This sequence joins TRBV6-5 and TRBJ1-1; unclear D gene. The CDR3 runs to 15 residues. Germline CDR1 is MNHEY and CDR2 is SVGAGI. Trimming left V 2 bases short and J 1 base short, with 11 bases between. The CDR3 is CASSYLGSTNTEAFF. For the CDR3, the DNA is TGTGCCAGCAGTTACCTCGGCAGCACGAACACTGAAGCTTTCTTT.

This clonotype has at least ten counts. The chain is built from TRBV4-2 and TRBJ1-2; 7 nucleotides line up with TRBD1. Germline-derived CDR1 and CDR2 are LGHNA and YNFKEQ. J lost 2 bases, V lost 2 bases, and 5 bases had no gene match. This CDR3 has 15 residues. CDR3 bases: TGTGCCAGCAGCCAACAGGGACAGCCAAACTATGGCTACACCTTC. Encoded protein: CASSQQGQPNYGYTF.

Many counts were recorded for this clonotype. V and J are TRBV27 and TRBJ1-1, with no clear D. From germline, CDR1 is MNHEY and CDR2 SMNVEV (reference sequence). The germline V and J ends were trimmed by 2 bases and 0 bases, with 7 bases remaining between them. The CDR3 extends over 14 amino acids. CDR3 coding DNA: TGTGCCAGCAGTTTAAGCAGCCTGAACACTGAAGCTTTCTTT. Its protein product is CASSLSSLNTEAFF.

Points on this clonotype: Relative to the germline gene, one junction end is altered; a read error may explain this. V usage is TRBV6-2 or TRBV6-3 and J usage is TRBJ2-5; TRBD2 agrees at 10 bases. The CDR3 runs 12 residues. Germline V gene lookup returns CDR1 MNHEY and CDR2 SVGEGT. The CDR3 DNA follows: TGTGTCAGCACTAGCGGGGAAGAGACCCAGTACTTC. It encodes CVSTSGEETQYF.

Many counts were recorded for this clonotype. A single base separates this from a much larger clone, so it may be a read error. This rearrangement joins TRBV5-6 to TRBJ1-2, with unresolved D. The germline V gene has CDR1 SGHDT and CDR2 YYEEEE. The CDR3 length is 15 residues. In DNA form, the CDR3 reads TGTGTCAGCAGCCTCCTGACGGGTATGAACTATGGCTACACCTTC. This translates into CVSSLLTGMNYGYTF.

This clonotype was counted ten times or more. The chain recombines TRBV5-1 with TRBJ1-1; D may be TRBD1 (5 bases). CDR3 length equals 14 residues. The germline V gene has CDR1 SGHRS and CDR2 YFSETQ. The V end was cut by 1 base, the J end by 3 bases, with 10 bases between. CDR3 nucleotide sequence: TGCGCCAGCAGCTTGCAGGGAGGGGACACTGAAGCTTTCTTT. This codes for CASSLQGGDTEAFF.

This clonotype was detected ten times or more. The gene calls are TRBV29-1 and TRBJ2-5; TRBD2 aligns across 7 bases. This CDR3 is 14 amino acids long. With 4 bases clipped from V and 2 bases from J, the junction kept 7 bases outside the gene matches. The V gene's germline CDR1 is SQVTM and CDR2 ANQGSEA. CDR3 loop: CSVGLPGGQETQYF. Written as DNA, the CDR3 is TGCAGCGTTGGACTCCCGGGGGGACAAGAGACCCAGTACTTC.

This clonotype was recorded at least ten times. This chain uses TRBV21-1 with TRBJ2-7; the tabulated D call, TRBD1, remains unverified against the DNA. TRBV21-1 is a known pseudogene. CDR3 length equals 16 residues. The CDR3 region has the DNA TGTGCCAGCAGCAAAGACACAGGGACAGTTTCCTACGAGCAGTACGTC. It encodes CASSKDTGTVSYEQYV.

This clonotype was recorded at least ten times. J is TRBJ2-7 and V is TRBV10-3; the D is unclear. Germline CDR1 is ENHRY and CDR2 is SYGVKD. The CDR3 covers 11 residues. Trimming took 3 bases from V and 7 from J, leaving 7 bases between them. CDR3 loop: CAISDAREQYF. In DNA form, the CDR3 reads TGTGCCATCAGTGATGCACGGGAGCAGTACTTC.

This clonotype showed up many times. The V gene is TRBV12-3 or TRBV12-4, the J gene TRBJ2-1, with D perhaps given as TRBD1 or TRBD2 (5 bases each). V was cut by 4 bases and J by 7 bases, with 14 bases left in between. This CDR3 is 14 amino acids long. The CDR3 nucleotides are TGTGCCAGCAGTTCTACGGGACCAGCAAATGAGCAGTTCTTC. It specifies CASSSTGPANEQFF.

This clonotype came up many times. The CDR3 loop is CASSSGDTEAFF. CDR3 in DNA: TGTGCCAGCAGCTCGGGGGATACTGAAGCTTTCTTT. The genes are TRBV5-6 and TRBJ1-1, with D maybe TRBD1 (5 bases). In germline, CDR1 is SGHDT, CDR2 YYEEEE. The V gene lost 3 bases and the J gene lost 5 bases, with 8 bases spanning the gap. The CDR3 runs to 12 residues.

This clonotype came up many times. This chain uses TRBV7-8 with TRBJ1-5, with 8 bases fitting TRBD1. Germline V gene lookup returns CDR1 SGHVS and CDR2 FQNEAQ. J lost 7 bases, V lost 0 bases, and 14 bases had no gene match. The length of the CDR3 is 18 residues. CDR3 sequence: CASSLALIQGGHSQPQHF. The CDR3, as DNA: TGTGCCAGCAGCTTAGCGCTTATACAGGGGGGCCATTCACAGCCCCAGCATTTT.

This clonotype was counted ten times or more. The chain uses TRBV5-1 and TRBJ2-3; TRBD1 might be the D (6 bases). CDR1 SGHRS and CDR2 YFSETQ come from the germline V gene. The V end lost 0 bases, the J end lost 5 bases, and 7 bases lay between the germline ends. The CDR3 covers 13 residues. The CDR3 DNA sequence: TGCGCCAGCAGCTTGGACAGGGAAGATACGCAGTATTTT. This codes for CASSLDREDTQYF.

This clonotype appeared many times. The rearrangement joins TRBV28 to TRBJ2-2; D might be TRBD1 (5 bases). The length of the CDR3 is 14 residues. V lost 8 bases and J 5 bases, leaving 15 bases between the germline ends. Germline assignment: CDR1 MDHEN and CDR2 SYDVKM. Written as DNA, the CDR3 is TGTGCCAGCTCTAAGGGGCACCCGACCGGGGAGCTGTTTTTT. It is translated as CASSKGHPTGELFF.

There are many counts of this clonotype. The chain couples TRBV12-3 or TRBV12-4 to TRBJ1-2; no definite D call. V shed 1 base and J shed 8 bases, with 20 bases lying between them. The CDR3 has 16 residues. This CDR3 is CASSLGWGTVARGYTF. The CDR3 DNA sequence: TGTGCCAGCAGTTTAGGGTGGGGTACGGTGGCGCGGGGCTACACCTTC.

This clonotype has a count of ten or more. The rearrangement uses TRBV29-1 and TRBJ2-1; D unresolved. The germline gives CDR1 SQVTM, CDR2 ANQGSEA. Trimming took off 3 bases at V and 10 bases at J, with 10 bases between the two ends. The CDR3 is made up of 11 amino acids. In DNA form, the CDR3 reads TGCAGCGTTGACCCCTTTGGAGAGCAGTTCTTC. Translation: CSVDPFGEQFF.

This clonotype was seen many times. This chain connects TRBV3-1 to TRBJ2-5; D gene ambiguous. CDR3 length equals 15 residues. The germline CDR1 and CDR2 sequences are LGHDT and YNNKEL (reference sequence). V was trimmed by 5 bases and J by 1 base, leaving 14 bases between them. CDR3 sequence (DNA): TGTGCCAGCAGCGTGCTTGCTAGTGTCCAAGAGACCCAGTACTTC. Its translation is CASSVLASVQETQYF.

Ten or more counts support this clonotype. The gene calls are TRBV9 and TRBJ2-7; no clear D gene. Deletions cut 4 bases from V and 3 bases from J, with 11 bases between. In germline, CDR1 is SGDLS, CDR2 YYNGEE. The CDR3 has 13 residues. This CDR3 is CASSPSDGYEQYF. CDR3 DNA sequence: TGTGCCAGCAGCCCCTCGGACGGCTACGAGCAGTACTTC.

This clonotype has at least ten counts. This rearrangement joins TRBV7-3 to TRBJ1-1; TRBD1 agrees at 8 bases. The V and J ends lost 5 bases and 10 bases, in that order; junction bases with no gene match: 9. The CDR3 is 13 amino acids. Germline CDR1 SGHTA, CDR2 FQGTGA. The DNA for the CDR3 is TGTGCCAGCAGCCCAAGGGACAGGCAGGGAGCTTTCTTT. This sequence encodes CASSPRDRQGAFF.

This clonotype was detected only a few times. The CDR3 spells CASSSQTGVGEQFF. The CDR3, as DNA: TGTGCCAGCAGCTCCCAAACAGGGGTGGGTGAGCAGTTCTTC. V is TRBV5-5 and J is TRBJ2-1, with TRBD1 matching 7 bases. With V trimmed by 3 bases and J by 9 bases, 9 bases remained unmatched. Germline-derived CDR1 and CDR2 are SGHKS and YYEKEE (reference sequence). CDR3 length equals 14 residues.

This clonotype was picked up many times. V is TRBV6-4 and J is TRBJ1-2; no definite D call. Per germline, CDR1 MRHNA and CDR2 SNTAGT. The CDR3 extends over 13 amino acids. V was pared by 6 bases and J by 2 bases, with 10 bases between. The CDR3 bases are TGTGCCAGCAGCAGTCCCCCCAACTATGGCTACACCTTC. This translates into CASSSPPNYGYTF.

This clonotype turned up a few times. The chain couples TRBV20-1 to TRBJ2-5, with D possibly being TRBD1 (6 bases). The germline CDR1 and CDR2 sequences are DFQATT and SNEGSKA (reference sequence). The CDR3 consists of 16 residues. V gave up 5 bases and J gave up 2 bases, with 21 bases separating them. The chain's CDR3 is CSAEITGFLIQETQYF. The CDR3 DNA sequence: TGCAGTGCTGAGATAACAGGGTTTCTTATTCAAGAGACCCAGTACTTC.

This clonotype has just a few counts. The chain combines TRBV4-2 with TRBJ1-5, with 8 bases matching TRBD1. From germline, CDR1 is LGHNA and CDR2 YNFKEQ. The CDR3 spans 15 residues. V shed 4 bases, J shed 6 bases, and the junction held 8 bases outside the gene matches. CDR3 amino acids: CASSLKDRDAQPQHF. Here the CDR3 DNA reads TGTGCCAGCAGCCTTAAGGACAGGGACGCTCAGCCCCAGCATTTT.

Ten or more counts support this clonotype. The V and J genes are TRBV5-6 and TRBJ2-3, with a possible D match to TRBD1 (5 bases). The germline gives CDR1 SGHDT, CDR2 YYEEEE. CDR3 length: 15 residues. V lost 2 bases and J lost 2, with 12 bases in between. CDR3 sequence reads: CASSFGAGSTDTQYF. DNA for the CDR3: TGTGCCAGCAGCTTTGGTGCAGGGTCCACAGATACGCAGTATTTT. The variable domain in full, with the rest retrieved from reference TRBV5-6 and TRBJ2-3, is DAGVTQSPTHLIKTRGQQVTLRCSPKSGHDTVSWYQQALGQGPQFIFQYYEEEERQRGNFPDRFSGHQFPNYSSELNVNALLLGDSALYLCASSFGAGSTDTQYFGPGTRLTVL.

This clonotype occurred many times. The chain links TRBV28 to TRBJ1-6; 12 bases agree with TRBD1. In germline, CDR1 is MDHEN, CDR2 SYDVKM. This CDR3 has 14 residues. With V trimmed by 5 bases and J by 12 bases, 5 bases remained unmatched. The CDR3 region has the DNA TGTGCCAGCAGTCCTGGGACAGGGGGCAAACCCCTCCACTTT. This translates into CASSPGTGGKPLHF.

This clonotype was counted many times. The chain has TRBV12-3 or TRBV12-4 and TRBJ2-3; 9 nucleotides match TRBD1. The J segment lost 1 base and the V segment lost 4 bases, leaving 0 bases of the junction unmatched. This CDR3 has 14 residues. DNA for the CDR3: TGTGCCAGCAGTTGGACAGGGGGCACAGATACGCAGTATTTT. Encoded protein: CASSWTGGTDTQYF.

This clonotype has ten or more counts. The V and J genes are TRBV25-1 and TRBJ1-4; D is possibly TRBD1 (6 bases). There are 15 residues in the CDR3. CDR1 is MGHDK and CDR2 is SYGVNS in the germline V gene. V lost 6 bases to trimming and J lost 5 bases, with 16 bases between them. CDR3 DNA sequence: TGTGCCAGCAGAGCCGGGGGCAGGGTGAATGAAAAACTGTTTTTT. Residues: CASRAGGRVNEKLFF. Filled out from reference TRBV25-1 and TRBJ1-4, the complete variable domain reads EADIYQTPRYLVIGTGKKITLECSQTMGHDKMYWYQQDPGMELHLIHYSYGVNSTEKGDLSSESTVSRIRTEHFPLTLESARPSHTSQYLCASRAGGRVNEKLFFGSGTQLSVL.